This entry is about one TCR beta chain. Antigen specificity is unknown. The data were taken from a study of T cell clusters in autoimmune cytopenias. Findings of the study overall: TRB repertoire shifts in secondary cytopenia and chronic lymphocytic leukemia mostly reflected lymphoma, not autoimmunity.

Multiplex touch-down PCR amplified TRB using TRB-A and TRB-B pools in one tube. TCRdb reprocessed the multiplex PCR reads and stores each CDR3 protein as one record, lacking DNA. The sample's table shows some 2,000 distinct CDR3 sequences. CDR3 length: 14 residues. About 37,500 genome equivalents of blood DNA were amplified for TRB. The sample was peripheral blood. The TCR sequence derives from a human donor with an autoimmune cytopenia or autoimmune hepatitis (not recorded which). The chain joins TRBV12-3 or TRBV12-4 to TRBJ2-1; absent DNA, TCRdb's TRBD1 call cannot be checked. CDR3: CASSLYTGDDEQFF.